The present TCR beta chain was sequenced within a study of cytomegalovirus exposure and HLA in healthy donors (dated by TCRdb to the late 2010s). About the full investigation: A later analysis indicated that the 95 to 150 validation repertoires were generated on the platform also employed for the 700 or so repertoires of the first cohort. The study aimed to test whether signatures of past pathogen exposure could be identified by cataloging public T cell receptors. In addition to the first cohort of 650 to 800 subjects, a separate validation cohort of 100 to 150 different subjects was used. To predict cytomegalovirus infection status, the study combined high-throughput TCR immunosequencing, statistical association of individual TCRs with disease status, and machine learning.

The library was made by the immunoSEQ multiplex PCR assay. Processing in the source paper ran as follows. To diagnose cytomegalovirus status from the catalog of TCR beta chain sequences, a statistical classification framework was built. TCRdb's version of the immuneACCESS table is confined to in-frame rearrangements and falls short of the full clone set. An unresolved V gene accounts for under half of the shortfall where checked; the remainder is of unknown origin. The V and J calls and clone size are taken from that table; D and trimming were inferred from the DNA. The sample table holds about 58,000 clones, of which roughly nine tenths were seen once. Clones ranked in the top ten supply about 0.95% of the sample. The donors belonged to the validation cohort of under 150 subjects, which was separate from the roughly 670-subject first cohort. Broad study findings and their caveats: In a later analysis, TCRs clustered in the first cohort were found to also tend to co-occur in the 100 to 150 validation repertoires, with around 94% of cluster scores above 0. The study listed approximately 150 TCR beta chains as associated with cytomegalovirus. According to the authors, the approach could potentially be generalized to other disease states and immunological phenotypes. Cytomegalovirus status was reported to be diagnosed by the classifier with high specificity and sensitivity in both the original and validation cohorts. All 110 or so repertoires were used to score co-occurrence in the validation cohort in a later analysis, because that analysis had no HLA typing for the cohort. Across donors, most TCR sequences were observed very rarely, whereas some public TCRs were present in many individuals. In vitro tests confirmed that a few of the cytomegalovirus-associated TCR beta chains recognize cytomegalovirus antigens.

In regard to this clone: Its target antigen remains unknown. Qualities for individual bases were not recorded, and no much larger clone is one base off.

The CDR3, from cysteine to phenylalanine, totals 16 residues. Just the 48-base CDR3 DNA is kept, in frame starting at base 1. From the germline V gene, CDR1 is MDHEN and CDR2 is SYDVKM. V ends up 5 bases short and J 5 bases short, with an unmatched junction base count of 10. This chain is built from TRBV28 and TRBJ2-5, with TRBD1 matching 11 junction bases. This TCR came from a man between 18 and 29 years old in good health and CMV-seronegative. The sequenced sample consisted of PBMCs. This receptor carries the CDR3 CASSKPGQGGLETQYF. The nucleotide sequence is TGTGCCAGCAGTAAGCCGGGACAGGGGGGATTGGAGACCCAGTACTTC.